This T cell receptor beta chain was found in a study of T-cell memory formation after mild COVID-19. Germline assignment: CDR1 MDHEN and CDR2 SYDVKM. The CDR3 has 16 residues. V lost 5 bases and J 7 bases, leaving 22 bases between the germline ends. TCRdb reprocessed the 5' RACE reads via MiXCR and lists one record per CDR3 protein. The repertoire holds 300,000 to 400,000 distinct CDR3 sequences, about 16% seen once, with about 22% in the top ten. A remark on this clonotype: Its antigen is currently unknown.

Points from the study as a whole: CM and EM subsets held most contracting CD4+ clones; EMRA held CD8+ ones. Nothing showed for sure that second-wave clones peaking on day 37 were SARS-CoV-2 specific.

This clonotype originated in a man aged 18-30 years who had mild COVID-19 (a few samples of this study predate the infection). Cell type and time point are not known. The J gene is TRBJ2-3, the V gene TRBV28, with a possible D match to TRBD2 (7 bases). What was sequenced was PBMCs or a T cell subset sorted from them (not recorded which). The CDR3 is CASSPLGAGVRYTQYF. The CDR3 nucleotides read TGTGCCAGCAGTCCCCTGGGGGCGGGGGTCCGGTATACGCAGTATTTT.